This T cell receptor (beta chain) was found in a study of T cell repertoires in cytomegalovirus infection. About the research overall: It can be stated that public TCR beta signatures indicated CMV infection as well as a matching HLA type. Study conclusions and caveats: Cumulative public TCR beta family frequency identified CMV carriers with the relevant HLA. HLA-C-restricted CMV-specific TCR beta clonotypes were dominant in the ex vivo response.

V was clipped by 6 bases and J by 4 bases; unmatched bases: 9. CDR3 length: 15 residues. Germline CDR1 MNHEY, CDR2 SVGEGT. This clonotype was seen a handful of times. The antigen is not known. In TCRdb, the reads were re-called with MiXCR into one record per CDR3 protein. The table has about 200,000 distinct CDR3 sequences, 7.5% to 10% seen once. This rearrangement joins TRBV6-2 or TRBV6-3 to TRBJ2-1; 7 nucleotides align to TRBD2. The sequence came from a human donor in good health (CMV status not recorded). Some clones in this sample may be carry-over from other donors' samples. Sequencing was done on a sample of PBMCs. Here the CDR3 DNA reads TGTGCCAGCAGCCCTACCCAAGCGGGATACAATGAGCAGTTCTTC. It translates to CASSPTQAGYNEQFF.